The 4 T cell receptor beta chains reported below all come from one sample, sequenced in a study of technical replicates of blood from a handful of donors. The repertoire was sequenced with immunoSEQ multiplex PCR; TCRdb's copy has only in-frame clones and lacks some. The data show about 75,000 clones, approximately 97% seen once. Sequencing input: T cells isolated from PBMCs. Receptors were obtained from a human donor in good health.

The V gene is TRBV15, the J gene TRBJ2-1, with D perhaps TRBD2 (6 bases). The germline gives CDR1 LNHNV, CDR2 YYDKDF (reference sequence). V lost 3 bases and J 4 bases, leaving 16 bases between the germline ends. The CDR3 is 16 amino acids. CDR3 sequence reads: CATSSQTGLEYNEQFF. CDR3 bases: TGTGCCACCAGCAGCCAGACGGGACTGGAGTACAATGAGCAGTTCTTC. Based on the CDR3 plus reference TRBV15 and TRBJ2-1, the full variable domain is DAMVIQNPRYQVTQFGKPVTLSCSQTLNHNVMYWYQQKSSQAPKLLFHYYDKDFNNEADTPDNFQSRRPNTSFCFLDIRSPGLGDTAMYLCATSSQTGLEYNEQFFGPGTRLTVL.

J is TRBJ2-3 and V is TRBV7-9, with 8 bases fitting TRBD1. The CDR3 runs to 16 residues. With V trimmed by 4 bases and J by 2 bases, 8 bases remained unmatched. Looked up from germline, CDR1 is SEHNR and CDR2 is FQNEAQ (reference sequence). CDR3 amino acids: CASSSFTGGYTDTQYF. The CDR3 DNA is TGTGCCAGCAGCTCCTTTACAGGGGGATACACAGATACGCAGTATTTT.

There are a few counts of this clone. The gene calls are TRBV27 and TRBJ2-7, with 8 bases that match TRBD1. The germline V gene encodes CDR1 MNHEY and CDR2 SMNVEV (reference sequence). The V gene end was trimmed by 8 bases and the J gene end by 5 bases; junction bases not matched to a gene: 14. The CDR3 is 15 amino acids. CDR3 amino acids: CASARAWDRSNEQYF. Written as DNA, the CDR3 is TGTGCCAGCGCCCGTGCGTGGGACAGGTCCAACGAGCAGTACTTC.

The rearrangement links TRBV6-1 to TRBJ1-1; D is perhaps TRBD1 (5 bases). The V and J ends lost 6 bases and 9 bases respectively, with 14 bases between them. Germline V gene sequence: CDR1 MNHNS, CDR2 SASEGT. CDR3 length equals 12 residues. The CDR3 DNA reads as TGTGCCAGCAGCCTCGGGACTACGAAAGCTTTCTTT. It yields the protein CASSLGTTKAFF.